The entry that follows covers one TCR beta chain sequence. Germline-derived CDR1 and CDR2 are MNHEY and SVGAGI. The CDR3 runs 14 residues. The V segment lost 8 bases and the J segment 2 bases; nucleotides outside the gene matches: 4. These data belong to a study of blood T cell repertoires in COVID-19. As for the study in general: Samples came from the United States, Italy and Spain, spanning acute and convalescent COVID-19. Sample material is recorded as cDNA or gDNA derived from T cells, B-cell-depleted T cells, or PBMCs.

Original processing notes: The authors estimated nucleated cell counts from reference gene primer amplification. The protocol was immunoSEQ multiplex PCR, while the TCRdb copy is restricted to in-frame clones and leaves out a portion. V and J calls plus clone size are reproduced from that table; the DNA served to infer D and trimming. In the table there are tens of thousands of clones, 82% of which are singletons. The clonotype was recovered from a woman older than 75 with acute or convalescent COVID-19. The specimen sequenced was peripheral blood. The rearrangement uses TRBV6-5 and TRBJ2-2, with 8 bases lining up with TRBD1. The CDR3 sequence: CASVGQANTGELFF. The CDR3 DNA reads TGTGCCAGCGTGGGACAGGCTAACACCGGGGAGCTGTTTTTT.